This is a list of T cell receptor beta chains from one sample in a study of cytomegalovirus exposure and HLA in healthy donors. The method was immunoSEQ multiplex PCR; TCRdb's version includes in-frame clones alone and lacks a portion of them. The sample shows around 97,000 clones, around 79% of them seen only once. Material for sequencing was PBMCs. These receptors all come from a man aged 45-65 years in good health and CMV-seropositive. CDR3s include the opening cysteine and the closing phenylalanine or tryptophan. D genes are given only for firm matches. Part of the rows lack a size; the others show once, few, many or a class for expanded clones.

clone_size	d_call	v_call	j_call	cdr3_aa	cdr3_nt
NA	NA	TRBV21-1	TRBJ2-7	CASSKGTDYEQYF	TGTGCCAGCAGCAAGGGGACAGACTACGAGCAGTACTTC
NA	TRBD2	TRBV10-3	TRBJ2-3	CAISASGSSTDTQYF	TGTGCCATCAGTGCAAGCGGGAGCAGCACAGATACGCAGTATTTT
few	NA	TRBV28	TRBJ2-2	CASSPHRANTGELFF	TGTGCCAGCAGCCCCCACAGGGCAAACACCGGGGAGCTGTTTTTT
NA	TRBD1	TRBV11-2	TRBJ2-5	CASSQQGAVETQYF	TGTGCCAGCAGCCAACAGGGGGCGGTGGAGACCCAGTACTTC
NA	TRBD2	TRBV5-4	TRBJ2-1	CASSATPGLAGTNEQFF	TGTGCCAGCAGCGCCACCCCGGGACTAGCGGGAACAAATGAGCAGTTCTTC
NA	NA	TRBV28	TRBJ1-1	CASSLSVQNTEAFF	TGTGCCAGCAGTTTATCCGTACAGAACACTGAAGCTTTCTTT
NA	NA	TRBV23-1	TRBJ1-5	CASSQSWGGASNQPQHF	TGCGCCAGCAGTCAATCGTGGGGGGGGGCGAGCAATCAGCCCCAGCATTTT
NA	TRBD1	TRBV15	TRBJ1-2	CATSRPGTGMHGYTF	TGTGCCACCAGCAGGCCGGGGACAGGGATGCATGGCTACACCTTC
NA	TRBD1	TRBV6-5	TRBJ1-4	CASSYSRDRVEKLFF	TGTGCCAGCAGTTACTCCCGGGACAGGGTTGAAAAACTGTTTTTT
NA	NA	TRBV7-9	TRBJ2-7	CSSSLDDIYEQYF	TGTTCCAGCAGCTTAGACGACATCTACGAGCAGTACTTC
NA	TRBD1	TRBV18	TRBJ2-7	CASSPLGTGETYEQYF	TGTGCCAGCTCACCCCTCGGGACAGGGGAGACCTACGAGCAGTACTTC
NA	NA	TRBV9	TRBJ1-1	CASSVAGVDTEAFF	TGTGCCAGCAGCGTAGCAGGGGTTGACACTGAAGCTTTCTTT
NA	TRBD1	TRBV9	TRBJ1-1	CASSVAMGQGATEAFF	TGTGCCAGCAGCGTAGCAATGGGACAGGGGGCCACTGAAGCTTTCTTT
NA	TRBD2	TRBV10-1	TRBJ2-1	CASTGLAGGLKQFF	TGCGCCAGTACCGGACTAGCGGGAGGGCTAAAGCAGTTCTTC
NA	NA	TRBV5-8	TRBJ2-2	CASSFQGGTGELFF	TGTGCCAGCAGCTTTCAGGGGGGCACCGGGGAGCTGTTTTTT
NA	TRBD1	TRBV2	TRBJ1-4	CASSGTGERKLFF	TGTGCCAGCAGCGGGACAGGGGAGAGAAAACTGTTTTTT
NA	NA	TRBV7-8	TRBJ1-5	CASSLGYSNQPQHF	TGTGCCAGCAGCTTAGGCTATAGCAATCAGCCCCAGCATTTT
NA	NA	TRBV28	TRBJ2-1	CASTSANSYNEQFF	TGTGCCAGCACTAGCGCGAACTCCTACAATGAGCAGTTCTTC
NA	NA	TRBV12-5	TRBJ2-1	CASGPPGTLYNEQFF	TGTGCTAGTGGTCCCCCCGGGACACTCTACAATGAGCAGTTCTTC
NA	NA	TRBV5-5	TRBJ2-2	CASSPGLLNTGELFF	TGTGCCAGCAGCCCGGGACTCTTGAACACCGGGGAGCTGTTTTTT
NA	TRBD2	TRBV14	TRBJ2-1	CASSHLTGREDEQFF	TGTGCCAGCAGCCACCTTACCGGGAGGGAAGATGAGCAGTTCTTC
once	NA	TRBV5-4	TRBJ2-3	CATKKAFSTDTQYF	TGTGCCACCAAAAAAGCGTTCTCCACAGATACGCAGTATTTT
NA	NA	TRBV18	TRBJ2-7	CASSLTRELGEQYF	TGTGCCAGCTCACTAACTAGGGAGCTTGGCGAGCAGTACTTC
once	NA	TRBV21-1	TRBJ2-2	CASSRRGRGSRLSGELFF	TGTGCCAGCAGCAGGCGCGGGAGGGGGTCAAGGCTGTCCGGGGAGCTGTTTTTT
NA	TRBD1	TRBV28	TRBJ1-5	CASSSRTGDTKPQHF	TGTGCCAGCAGTTCCCGGACAGGGGACACCAAGCCCCAGCATTTT
NA	NA	TRBV19	TRBJ2-6	CASRAGDTSGANVLTF	TGTGCCAGTCGGGCAGGGGACACATCTGGGGCCAACGTCCTGACTTTC
NA	TRBD1	TRBV5-1	TRBJ1-1	CASSPGQGGGVPEAFF	TGCGCCAGCAGCCCCGGACAGGGCGGGGGTGTTCCTGAAGCTTTCTTT
NA	NA	TRBV28	TRBJ2-2	CASRQGRGELFF	TGTGCCAGCAGACAGGGACGCGGGGAGCTGTTTTTT
NA	NA	TRBV9	TRBJ2-7	CASSVVGGAGYEQYF	TGTGCCAGCAGCGTAGTTGGAGGGGCCGGCTACGAGCAGTACTTC
NA	TRBD1	TRBV30	TRBJ2-3	CAWKGTVTDTQYF	TGTGCCTGGAAAGGGACAGTTACAGATACGCAGTATTTT
NA	NA	TRBV18	TRBJ1-2	CASSPTRVLNSGYTF	TGTGCCAGCTCACCAACCCGGGTCTTAAATTCTGGCTACACCTTC
NA	TRBD2	TRBV7-8	TRBJ2-3	CASSRRLAGVSDTQYF	TGTGCCAGCAGCCGGAGACTAGCGGGAGTGTCAGATACGCAGTATTTT
NA	NA	TRBV11-1	TRBJ1-2	CASSLASGTYYGYTF	TGTGCCAGCAGCTTAGCGTCAGGCACCTACTATGGCTACACCTTC
NA	TRBD2	TRBV29-1	TRBJ2-1	CSVEIGTSGRNEQFF	TGCAGCGTTGAAATAGGAACTAGCGGGAGGAATGAGCAGTTCTTC
NA	NA	TRBV30	TRBJ2-5	CAWTRGGETQYF	TGTGCCTGGACTAGGGGGGGAGAGACCCAGTACTTC
NA	NA	TRBV5-1	TRBJ2-5	CASSLGGFQETQYF	TGCGCCAGCAGCTTGGGCGGGTTCCAAGAGACCCAGTACTTC
NA	TRBD1	TRBV30	TRBJ1-5	CAWSVGEAGGHQPQHF	TGTGCCTGGAGTGTAGGGGAGGCAGGGGGACATCAGCCCCAGCATTTT
NA	TRBD2	TRBV5-8	TRBJ2-5	CASSPGLAREETQYF	TGTGCCAGCAGCCCGGGACTAGCGAGGGAAGAGACCCAGTACTTC
few	TRBD1	TRBV29-1	TRBJ2-7	CSAGGQGNSEQYF	TGCAGCGCTGGGGGACAGGGGAATAGCGAGCAGTACTTC
few	TRBD2	TRBV11-2	TRBJ2-3	CASSLLGGSGTDTQYF	TGTGCCAGCAGCTTACTCGGCGGGAGTGGAACAGATACGCAGTATTTT
NA	NA	TRBV19	TRBJ2-3	CASSTGGTDTQYF	TGTGCCAGTAGTACAGGGGGCACAGATACGCAGTATTTT
NA	TRBD1	TRBV19	TRBJ2-7	CASRGQGDSYEQYF	TGTGCCAGTAGGGGACAGGGGGACTCCTACGAGCAGTACTTC
NA	TRBD1	TRBV2	TRBJ2-7	CASSDGTGGYEQYF	TGTGCCAGCAGTGACGGGACAGGGGGTTACGAGCAGTACTTC
NA	NA	TRBV7-8	TRBJ2-7	CASSLLGDEQYF	TGTGCCAGCAGCTTATTAGGGGACGAGCAGTACTTC
NA	NA	TRBV13	TRBJ2-5	CASSPEGRGQETQYF	TGTGCCAGCAGCCCCGAGGGCAGGGGCCAGGAGACCCAGTACTTC
NA	NA	TRBV9	TRBJ2-1	CASSVGEEQFF	TGTGCCAGCAGCGTAGGTGAGGAGCAGTTCTTC
NA	TRBD1	TRBV19	TRBJ1-4	CASSRDRLINEKLFF	TGTGCCAGTAGCAGGGACAGACTAATTAATGAAAAACTGTTTTTT
NA	TRBD1	TRBV28	TRBJ2-5	CASSSDREHQETQYF	TGTGCCAGCAGTTCGGACAGGGAGCACCAAGAGACCCAGTACTTC
NA	TRBD1	TRBV28	TRBJ1-2	CASRESGGRDYGYTF	TGTGCCAGCAGAGAGTCAGGGGGCCGGGACTATGGCTACACCTTC
NA	TRBD1	TRBV27	TRBJ2-7	CASRLLPGQGVYEQYF	TGTGCCAGCAGACTGCTTCCGGGACAGGGGGTTTACGAGCAGTACTTC
once	TRBD2	TRBV19	TRBJ2-3	CASSVLAGGDTQYF	TGTGCCAGTAGTGTACTAGCGGGAGGGGATACGCAGTATTTT
NA	NA	TRBV19	TRBJ2-5	CASSQTNQETQYF	TGTGCCAGTAGTCAGACTAACCAAGAGACCCAGTACTTC
once	NA	TRBV2	TRBJ2-1	CASSDTGVGNEQFF	TGTGCCAGCAGTGATACGGGGGTGGGCAATGAGCAGTTCTTC